Listed here is a single T cell receptor beta chain. Its specificity is not known. The table came from immunoSEQ multiplex PCR; TCRdb's copy has only in-frame clones and leaves some out. The table includes 70,000 or so clones, 87% detected once. This sample was taken from a study of OX40 agonist ivuxolimab in advanced cancers. Findings and caveats of the study: Relative to CD4+ cells, CD8+ T cells on average had more expanded clones.

Researchers took blood at baseline, on cycle 4 day 1, and on cycle 7 day 1. Losses at the gene ends were 5 bases for V and 4 bases for J; bases not matched to a gene: 9. The CDR3 is made up of 15 amino acids. The V gene's germline CDR1 is SNHLY and CDR2 FYNNEI. The source was CD4+ or CD8+ T cells sorted from blood, collected in a trial of the OX40 agonist ivuxolimab. The sequence was collected from an adult with an advanced solid tumor such as melanoma, head and neck, liver or kidney cancer. The V gene is TRBV2, the J gene TRBJ1-2; 8 nucleotides align to TRBD1. CDR3 sequence reads: CASSILGQGIYGYTF. CDR3 DNA: TGTGCCAGCAGTATCCTAGGACAGGGAATCTATGGCTACACCTTC.